This TCR beta chain was recovered during a study of cytomegalovirus exposure and HLA in healthy donors. Use of 60 Vbeta and 13 Jbeta primers characterized the PCR. TCRdb's table, derived via immunoSEQ multiplex PCR, lists solely in-frame clones and lacks some. The sample records 150,000 to 200,000 clones, roughly 73% being singletons. Per the germline V gene, CDR1 is MNHEY and CDR2 is SVGAGI. The CDR3 loop spans 15 amino acids. The sequence came from a woman aged 25 to 39 in good health and CMV-seronegative. The sample consisted of PBMCs. The chain is built from TRBV6-5 and TRBJ2-5; TRBD2 agrees at 7 bases. Matching the DNA end better, TRBJ2-7 makes the J call doubtful. This CDR3 is CASKLGRAVGYEQYF. The CDR3 bases are TGTGCCAGTAAACTAGGGAGGGCGGTGGGCTACGAGCAGTACTTC.